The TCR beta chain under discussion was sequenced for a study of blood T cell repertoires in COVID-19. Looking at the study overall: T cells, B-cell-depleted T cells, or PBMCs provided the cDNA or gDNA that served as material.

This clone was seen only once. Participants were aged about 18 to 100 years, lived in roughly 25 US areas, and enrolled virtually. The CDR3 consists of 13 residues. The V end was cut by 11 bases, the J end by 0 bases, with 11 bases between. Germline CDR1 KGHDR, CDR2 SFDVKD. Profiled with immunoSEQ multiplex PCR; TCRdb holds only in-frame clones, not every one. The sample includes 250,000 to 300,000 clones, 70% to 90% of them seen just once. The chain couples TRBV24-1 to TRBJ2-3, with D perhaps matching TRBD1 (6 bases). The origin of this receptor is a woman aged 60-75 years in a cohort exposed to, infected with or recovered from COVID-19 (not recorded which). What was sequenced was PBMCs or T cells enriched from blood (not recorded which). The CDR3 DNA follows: TGTGCCAGTGGACAGTCTAGCACAGATACGCAGTATTTT. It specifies CASGQSSTDTQYF.